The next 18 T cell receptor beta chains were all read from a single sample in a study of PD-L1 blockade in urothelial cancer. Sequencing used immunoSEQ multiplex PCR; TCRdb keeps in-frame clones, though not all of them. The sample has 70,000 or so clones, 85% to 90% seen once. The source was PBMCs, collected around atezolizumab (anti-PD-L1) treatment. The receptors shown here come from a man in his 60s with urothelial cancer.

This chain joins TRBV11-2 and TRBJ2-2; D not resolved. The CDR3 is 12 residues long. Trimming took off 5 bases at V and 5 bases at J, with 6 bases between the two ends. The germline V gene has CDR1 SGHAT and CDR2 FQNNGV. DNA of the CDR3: TGTGCCAGCAGCCTACAGACCGGGGAGCTGTTTTTT. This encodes CASSLQTGELFF.

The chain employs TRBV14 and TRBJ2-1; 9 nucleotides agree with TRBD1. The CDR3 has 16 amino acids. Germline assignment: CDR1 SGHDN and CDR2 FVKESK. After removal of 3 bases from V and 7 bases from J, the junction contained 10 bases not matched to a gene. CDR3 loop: CASSQYSTGGKNEQFF. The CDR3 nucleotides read TGTGCCAGCAGCCAGTACTCGACAGGGGGAAAGAATGAGCAGTTCTTC.

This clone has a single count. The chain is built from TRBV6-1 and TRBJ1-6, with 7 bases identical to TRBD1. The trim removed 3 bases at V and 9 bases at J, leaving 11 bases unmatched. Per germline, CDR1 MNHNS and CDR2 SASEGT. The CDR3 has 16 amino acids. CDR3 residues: CASSDPRTGRSSPLHF. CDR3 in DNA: TGTGCCAGCAGTGACCCCCGGACAGGTCGCAGTTCACCCCTCCACTTT.

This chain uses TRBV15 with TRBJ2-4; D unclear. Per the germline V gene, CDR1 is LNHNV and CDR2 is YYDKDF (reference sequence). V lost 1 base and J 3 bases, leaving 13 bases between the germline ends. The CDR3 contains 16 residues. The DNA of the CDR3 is TGTGCCACCAGCAGAGGGGCCCTTGGTGTCAAAAACATTCAGTACTTC. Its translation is CATSRGALGVKNIQYF.

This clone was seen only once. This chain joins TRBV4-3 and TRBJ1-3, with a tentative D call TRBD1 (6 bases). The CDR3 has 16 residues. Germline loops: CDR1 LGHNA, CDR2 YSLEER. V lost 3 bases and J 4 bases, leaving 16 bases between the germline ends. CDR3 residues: CASSQETGWRGNTIYF. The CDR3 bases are TGCGCCAGCAGCCAGGAGACAGGCTGGAGAGGAAACACCATATATTTT.

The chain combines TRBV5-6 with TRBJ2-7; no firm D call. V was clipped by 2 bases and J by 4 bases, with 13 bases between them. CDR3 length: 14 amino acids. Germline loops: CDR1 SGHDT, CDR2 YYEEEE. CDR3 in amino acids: CASSLAGYRYEQYF. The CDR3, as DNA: TGTGCCAGCAGCTTAGCCGGGTACCGGTACGAGCAGTACTTC.

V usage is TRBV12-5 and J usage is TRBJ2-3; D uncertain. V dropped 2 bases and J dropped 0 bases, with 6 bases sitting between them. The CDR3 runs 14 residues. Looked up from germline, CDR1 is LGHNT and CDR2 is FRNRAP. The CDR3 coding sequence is TGTGCTAGTGGTTTGACCACAAGCACAGATACGCAGTATTTT. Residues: CASGLTTSTDTQYF.

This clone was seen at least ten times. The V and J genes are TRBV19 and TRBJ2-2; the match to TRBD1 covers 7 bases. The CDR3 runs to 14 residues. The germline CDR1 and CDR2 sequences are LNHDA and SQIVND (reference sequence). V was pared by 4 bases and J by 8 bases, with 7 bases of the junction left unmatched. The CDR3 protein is CASSSDRVSGELFF. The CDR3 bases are TGTGCCAGTAGTAGCGACAGGGTATCTGGGGAGCTGTTTTTT.

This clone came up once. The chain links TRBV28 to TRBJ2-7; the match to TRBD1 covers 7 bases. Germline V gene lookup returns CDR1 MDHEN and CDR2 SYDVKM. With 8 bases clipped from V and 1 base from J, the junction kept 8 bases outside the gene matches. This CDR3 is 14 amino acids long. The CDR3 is CASRGQIASYEQYF. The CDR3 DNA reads TGTGCCAGCCGGGGACAGATCGCTTCCTACGAGCAGTACTTC.

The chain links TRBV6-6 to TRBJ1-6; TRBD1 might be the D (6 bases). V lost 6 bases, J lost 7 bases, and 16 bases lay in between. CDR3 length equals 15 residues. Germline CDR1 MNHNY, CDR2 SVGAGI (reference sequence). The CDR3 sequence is CASRPPRGENSPLHF. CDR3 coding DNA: TGTGCCAGCAGACCCCCCAGGGGTGAAAATTCACCCCTCCACTTT.

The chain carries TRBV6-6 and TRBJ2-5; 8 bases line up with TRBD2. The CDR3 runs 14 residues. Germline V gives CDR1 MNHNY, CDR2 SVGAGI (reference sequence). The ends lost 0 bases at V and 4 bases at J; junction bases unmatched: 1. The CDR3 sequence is CASSYSLAGETQYF. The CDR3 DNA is TGTGCCAGCAGTTACTCCCTAGCGGGAGAGACCCAGTACTTC.

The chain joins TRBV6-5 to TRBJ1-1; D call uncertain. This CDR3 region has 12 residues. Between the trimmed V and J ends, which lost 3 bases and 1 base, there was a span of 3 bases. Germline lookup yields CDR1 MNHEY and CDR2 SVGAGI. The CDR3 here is CASSYRNTEAFF. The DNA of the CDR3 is TGTGCCAGCAGTTATAGGAACACTGAAGCTTTCTTT.

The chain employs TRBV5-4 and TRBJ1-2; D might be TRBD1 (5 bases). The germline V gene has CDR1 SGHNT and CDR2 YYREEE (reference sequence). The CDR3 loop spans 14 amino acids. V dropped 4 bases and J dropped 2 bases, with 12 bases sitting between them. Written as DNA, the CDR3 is TGTGCCAGCAGCGACCCGACAGAGAACTATGGCTACACCTTC. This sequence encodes CASSDPTENYGYTF.

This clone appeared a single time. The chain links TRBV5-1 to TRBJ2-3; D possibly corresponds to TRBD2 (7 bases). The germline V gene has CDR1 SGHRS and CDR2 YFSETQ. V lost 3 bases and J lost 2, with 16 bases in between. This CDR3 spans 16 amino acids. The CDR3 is CASSWGAGTTTDTQYF. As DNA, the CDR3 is TGCGCCAGCAGCTGGGGGGCCGGGACTACCACAGATACGCAGTATTTT.

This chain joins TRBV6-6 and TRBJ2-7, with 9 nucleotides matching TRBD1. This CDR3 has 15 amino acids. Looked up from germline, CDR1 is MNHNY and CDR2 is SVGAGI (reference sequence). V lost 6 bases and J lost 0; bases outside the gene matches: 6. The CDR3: CASSRGTGSSYEQYF. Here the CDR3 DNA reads TGTGCCAGCAGCCGTGGGACAGGGAGCTCCTACGAGCAGTACTTC.

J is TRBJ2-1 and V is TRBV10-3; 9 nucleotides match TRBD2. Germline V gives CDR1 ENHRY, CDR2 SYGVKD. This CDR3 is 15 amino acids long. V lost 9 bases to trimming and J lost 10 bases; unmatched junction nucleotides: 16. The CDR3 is CAILPYGGGANEQFF. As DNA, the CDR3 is TGTGCCATACTGCCGTATGGCGGGGGGGCGAACGAGCAGTTCTTC.

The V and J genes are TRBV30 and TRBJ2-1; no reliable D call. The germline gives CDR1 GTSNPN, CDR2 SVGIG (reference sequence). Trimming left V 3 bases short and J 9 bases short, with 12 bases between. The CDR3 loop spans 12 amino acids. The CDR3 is CAWSREVLEQFF. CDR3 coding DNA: TGTGCCTGGAGCCGAGAGGTACTTGAGCAGTTCTTC.

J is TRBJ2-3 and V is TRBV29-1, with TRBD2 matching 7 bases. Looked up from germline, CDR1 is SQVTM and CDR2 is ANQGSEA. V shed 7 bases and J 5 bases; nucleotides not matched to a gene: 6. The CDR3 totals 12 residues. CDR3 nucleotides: TGCAGCGCACATACGGGGGGAGATACGCAGTATTTT. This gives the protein CSAHTGGDTQYF.